Given below is one T cell receptor (beta chain) in context. These data come from a study of blood T cell repertoires in COVID-19. At the level of the study: There were acute and convalescent COVID-19 samples, and they came from the United States, Italy and Spain.

TCRdb's copy holds only in-frame clones and misses some; the assay was immunoSEQ multiplex PCR. The sample includes 250,000 to 300,000 clones, about 89% seen only once; the top ten take 8% to 10%. The ends lost 0 bases at V and 2 bases at J; junction bases unmatched: 6. This CDR3 spans 17 amino acids. In germline, CDR1 is SGDLS, CDR2 YYNGEE. In assigning cohorts, the study relied on participant-reported clinical history. The specimen was PBMCs or T cells enriched from blood (not recorded which). The TCR comes from a middle-aged man who had recovered from COVID-19. This chain links TRBV9 with TRBJ2-1, with 9 bases matching TRBD2. The CDR3 protein is CASSVEVGGRAYNEQFF. In DNA, the CDR3 is TGTGCCAGCAGCGTAGAGGTTGGCGGGAGGGCCTACAATGAGCAGTTCTTC.